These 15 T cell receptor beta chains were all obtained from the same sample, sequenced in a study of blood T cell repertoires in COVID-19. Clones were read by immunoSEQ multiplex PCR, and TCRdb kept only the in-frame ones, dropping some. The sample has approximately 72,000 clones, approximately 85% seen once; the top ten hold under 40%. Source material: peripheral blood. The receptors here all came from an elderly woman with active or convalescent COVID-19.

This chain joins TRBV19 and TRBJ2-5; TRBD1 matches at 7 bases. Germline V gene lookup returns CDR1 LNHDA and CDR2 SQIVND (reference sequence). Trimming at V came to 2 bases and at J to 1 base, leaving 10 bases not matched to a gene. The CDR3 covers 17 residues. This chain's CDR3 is CASSIIGADRSQETQYF. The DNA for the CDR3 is TGTGCCAGTAGTATAATCGGAGCGGACAGGAGCCAAGAGACCCAGTACTTC.

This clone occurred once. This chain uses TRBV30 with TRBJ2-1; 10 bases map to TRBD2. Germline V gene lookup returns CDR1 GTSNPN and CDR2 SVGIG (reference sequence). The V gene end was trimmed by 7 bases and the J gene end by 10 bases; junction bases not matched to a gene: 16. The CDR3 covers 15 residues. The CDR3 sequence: CASEAGLAGVREQFF. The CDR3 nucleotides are TGTGCCTCGGAGGCGGGGCTAGCGGGGGTGAGAGAGCAGTTCTTC.

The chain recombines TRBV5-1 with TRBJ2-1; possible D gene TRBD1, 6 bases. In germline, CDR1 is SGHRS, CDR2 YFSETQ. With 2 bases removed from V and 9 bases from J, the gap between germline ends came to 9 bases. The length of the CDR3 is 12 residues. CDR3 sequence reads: CASSLGRGEQFF. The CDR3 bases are TGCGCCAGCAGCTTAGGCAGGGGTGAGCAGTTCTTC.

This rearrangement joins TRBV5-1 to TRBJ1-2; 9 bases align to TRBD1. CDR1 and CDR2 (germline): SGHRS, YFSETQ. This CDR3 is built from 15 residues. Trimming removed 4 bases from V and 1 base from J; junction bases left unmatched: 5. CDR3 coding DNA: TGCGCCAGCAGCGCGGGACAGGGCCTTAACTATGGCTACACCTTC. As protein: CASSAGQGLNYGYTF.

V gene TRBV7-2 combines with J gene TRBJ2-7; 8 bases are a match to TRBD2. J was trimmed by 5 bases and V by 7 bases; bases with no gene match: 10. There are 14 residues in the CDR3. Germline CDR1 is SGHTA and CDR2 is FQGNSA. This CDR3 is CASTPGGAVNEQYF. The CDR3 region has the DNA TGTGCCAGCACTCCCGGGGGGGCAGTCAACGAGCAGTACTTC.

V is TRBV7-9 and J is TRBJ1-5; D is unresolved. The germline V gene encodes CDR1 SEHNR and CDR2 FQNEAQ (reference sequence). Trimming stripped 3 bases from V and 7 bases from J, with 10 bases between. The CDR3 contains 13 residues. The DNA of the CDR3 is TGTGCCAGCAGCTTTGGGGAGCCCCAGCCCCAGCATTTT. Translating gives CASSFGEPQPQHF.

The CDR3 DNA follows: TGTGCCATTATGGCGGGGGACTTCTCCTACAATGAGCAGTTCTTC. Amino acids: CAIMAGDFSYNEQFF. V gene TRBV10-3 combines with J gene TRBJ2-1; TRBD2 matches at 7 bases. This CDR3 is built from 15 residues. Per the germline V gene, CDR1 is ENHRY and CDR2 is SYGVKD. V trimming: 9 bases; J trimming: 0 bases; junction bases outside the gene matches: 8.

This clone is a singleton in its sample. In nucleotides, the CDR3 is TGTGCCAGCAGTTACGGGCCGAGAAGCTCTGGAAACACCATATATTTT. This sequence encodes CASSYGPRSSGNTIYF. V gene TRBV6-5 combines with J gene TRBJ1-3; D remains ambiguous. V was pared by 2 bases and J by 0 bases, with 11 bases between. CDR1 is MNHEY, CDR2 SVGAGI, per germline. The CDR3 is 16 amino acids.

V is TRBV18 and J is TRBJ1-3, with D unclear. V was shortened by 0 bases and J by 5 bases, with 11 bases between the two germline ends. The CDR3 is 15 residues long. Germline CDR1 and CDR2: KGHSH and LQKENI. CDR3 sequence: CASSPPARGRNTIYF. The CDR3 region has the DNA TGTGCCAGCTCACCACCCGCGAGAGGGCGAAACACCATATATTTT.

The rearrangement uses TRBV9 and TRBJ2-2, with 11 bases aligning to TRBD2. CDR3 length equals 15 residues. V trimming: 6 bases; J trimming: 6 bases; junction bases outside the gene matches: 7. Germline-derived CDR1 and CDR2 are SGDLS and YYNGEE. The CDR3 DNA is TGTGCCAGCACCTCGGGACTAGCGGAATCCGGGGAGCTGTTTTTT. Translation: CASTSGLAESGELFF.

This CDR3 is CASTLGGQVTGELFF. CDR3 in DNA: TGTGCCAGCACCTTAGGGGGACAGGTCACCGGGGAGCTGTTTTTT. The genes are TRBV28 and TRBJ2-2; TRBD1 agrees at 8 bases. This CDR3 is 15 amino acids long. V shed 7 bases, J shed 4 bases, and the junction held 8 bases outside the gene matches. CDR1 and CDR2 from the germline V gene are MDHEN and SYDVKM.

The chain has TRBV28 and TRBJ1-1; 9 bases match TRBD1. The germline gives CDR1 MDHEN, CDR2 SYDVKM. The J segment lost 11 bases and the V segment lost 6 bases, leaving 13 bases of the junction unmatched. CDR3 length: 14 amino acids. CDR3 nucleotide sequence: TGTGCCAGCAGGGGACCGGGACAGGGTTTTAGGGCTTTCTTT. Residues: CASRGPGQGFRAFF.

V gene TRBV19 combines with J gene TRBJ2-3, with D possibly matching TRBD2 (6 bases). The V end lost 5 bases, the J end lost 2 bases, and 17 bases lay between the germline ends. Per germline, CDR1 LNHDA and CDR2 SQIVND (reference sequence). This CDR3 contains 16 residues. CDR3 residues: CASSVLGGEATDTQYF. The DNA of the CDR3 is TGTGCCAGTAGTGTTTTGGGCGGGGAAGCCACAGATACGCAGTATTTT. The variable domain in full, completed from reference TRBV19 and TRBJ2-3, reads DGGITQSPKYLFRKEGQNVTLSCEQNLNHDAMYWYRQDPGQGLRLIYYSQIVNDFQKGDIAEGYSVSREKKESFPLTVTSAQKNPTAFYLCASSVLGGEATDTQYFGPGTRLTVL.

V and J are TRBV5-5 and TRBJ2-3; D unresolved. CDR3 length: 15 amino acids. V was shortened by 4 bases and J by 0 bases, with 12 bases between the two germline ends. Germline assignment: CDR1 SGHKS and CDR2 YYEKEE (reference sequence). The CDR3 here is CASSPLAVSTDTQYF. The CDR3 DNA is TGTGCCAGCAGCCCCTTGGCGGTGAGCACAGATACGCAGTATTTT.

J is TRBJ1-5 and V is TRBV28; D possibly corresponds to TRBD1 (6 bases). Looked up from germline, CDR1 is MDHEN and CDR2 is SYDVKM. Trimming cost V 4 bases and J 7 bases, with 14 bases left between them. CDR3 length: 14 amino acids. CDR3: CASSWNRVRQPQHF. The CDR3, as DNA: TGTGCCAGCAGTTGGAACAGGGTCAGGCAGCCCCAGCATTTT.